This is a list of T cell receptor beta chains from one sample in a study of control samples from healthy donors and cancer patients. Measured with immunoSEQ multiplex PCR; TCRdb has only the in-frame clones, and not every one. The sample has 200,000 to 250,000 clones, around 94% seen once; the top ten hold approximately 1.5%. Input material: blood. The receptors come from a man over 45 in good health. Both conserved end residues are part of each CDR3. Each record gives: V gene, J gene, clone size, D gene, CDR3 DNA, CDR3 protein. A D gene is named only where the DNA matches it firmly. Clone sizes are given selectively: once, few, many, or a class where the clone is expanded.

v_call: TRBV24-1; j_call: TRBJ1-2; clone_size: .; d_call: .; cdr3_nt: TGTGCCACCAGTGCCTCGGACAGTAACGGCTACACCTTC; cdr3_aa: CATSASDSNGYTF
v_call: TRBV7-2; j_call: TRBJ1-3; clone_size: .; d_call: .; cdr3_nt: TGTGCCAGCAGCTTAGCCCCCACGAGCTCTGGAAACACCATATATTTT; cdr3_aa: CASSLAPTSSGNTIYF
v_call: TRBV9; j_call: TRBJ1-1; clone_size: .; d_call: .; cdr3_nt: TGTGCCAGCAGCCCTGCTTGGGGGACCACTGAAGCTTTCTTT; cdr3_aa: CASSPAWGTTEAFF
v_call: TRBV14; j_call: TRBJ2-1; clone_size: once; d_call: .; cdr3_nt: TGTGCCAGCAGCCAATCTGGACTGGGGAACAATGAGCAGTTCTTC; cdr3_aa: CASSQSGLGNNEQFF
v_call: TRBV5-1; j_call: TRBJ2-3; clone_size: .; d_call: .; cdr3_nt: TGCGCCAGCAGCCCCGTGGACCGCCGGAGCACAGATACGCAGTATTTT; cdr3_aa: CASSPVDRRSTDTQYF
v_call: TRBV6-5; j_call: TRBJ2-3; clone_size: once; d_call: .; cdr3_nt: TGTGCCAGCAGAGGCCCTCTTGGGACAGATACGCAGTATTTT; cdr3_aa: CASRGPLGTDTQYF
v_call: TRBV5-6; j_call: TRBJ2-3; clone_size: .; d_call: TRBD2; cdr3_nt: TGTGCCAGCAGCTTCCTTCTTACTAGCGGGCGAAATACAGATACGCAGTATTTT; cdr3_aa: CASSFLLTSGRNTDTQYF
v_call: TRBV12-3/TRBV12-4; j_call: TRBJ1-3; clone_size: .; d_call: .; cdr3_nt: TGTGCCAGCAGGGCCGGGACCGGACCTTCCTTT; cdr3_aa: CASRAGTGPSF
v_call: TRBV11-2; j_call: TRBJ2-5; clone_size: .; d_call: .; cdr3_nt: TGTGCCAGCAGCTTCGAGAGGGGTATAGAGACCCAGTACTTC; cdr3_aa: CASSFERGIETQYF
v_call: TRBV6-5; j_call: TRBJ2-1; clone_size: .; d_call: .; cdr3_nt: TGTGCCAGCAGTTGGGGGCGGAATACATACAATGAGCAGTTCTTC; cdr3_aa: CASSWGRNTYNEQFF
v_call: TRBV4-3; j_call: TRBJ1-5; clone_size: .; d_call: TRBD1; cdr3_nt: TGCGCCAGCAGCCCCGACAGGGGCACTCAGCCCCAGCATTTT; cdr3_aa: CASSPDRGTQPQHF
v_call: TRBV28; j_call: TRBJ1-2; clone_size: once; d_call: .; cdr3_nt: TGTGCCAGCAGCCCAATCTTAGGCTATGGCTACACCTTC; cdr3_aa: CASSPILGYGYTF
v_call: TRBV28; j_call: TRBJ1-5; clone_size: .; d_call: .; cdr3_nt: TGTGCCAGCAGTTTACGGGGATATAGCAATCAGCCCCAGCATTTT; cdr3_aa: CASSLRGYSNQPQHF
v_call: TRBV21-1; j_call: TRBJ2-3; clone_size: .; d_call: .; cdr3_nt: TGTGCCAACCGGGGAACAGCTACTAGCACAGATACGCAGTATTTT; cdr3_aa: CANRGTATSTDTQYF
v_call: TRBV5-5; j_call: TRBJ2-7; clone_size: .; d_call: TRBD2; cdr3_nt: TGTGCCAGCAGCTTGGGCGGGGGGACGGGCGAGCAGTACTTC; cdr3_aa: CASSLGGGTGEQYF
v_call: TRBV28; j_call: TRBJ1-2; clone_size: .; d_call: .; cdr3_nt: TGTGCCAGCACCCTTCCTCAGGGGCAACGGTATGGCTACACCTTC; cdr3_aa: CASTLPQGQRYGYTF
v_call: TRBV19; j_call: TRBJ1-1; clone_size: .; d_call: .; cdr3_nt: TGTGCCAGTACCCCAGACCTGGGGACTGAAGCTTTCTTT; cdr3_aa: CASTPDLGTEAFF
v_call: TRBV4-1; j_call: TRBJ1-5; clone_size: .; d_call: .; cdr3_nt: TGCGCCAGCAGCCAAGGTCTCCACAGAAGCAATCAGCCCCAGCATTTT; cdr3_aa: CASSQGLHRSNQPQHF
v_call: TRBV2; j_call: TRBJ1-5; clone_size: .; d_call: .; cdr3_nt: TGTGCCAGCGGAGGGGGATTAAGCAATCAGCCCCAGCATTTT; cdr3_aa: CASGGGLSNQPQHF
v_call: TRBV28; j_call: TRBJ2-1; clone_size: .; d_call: TRBD2; cdr3_nt: TGTGCCAGCAGTGCCTCTAGCGGGGGGGCAAATGAGCAGTTCTTC; cdr3_aa: CASSASSGGANEQFF
v_call: TRBV5-4; j_call: TRBJ2-2; clone_size: .; d_call: TRBD2; cdr3_nt: TGTGCCAGCAGCTTACTAGCGGGGGCTAACACCGGGGAGCTGTTTTTT; cdr3_aa: CASSLLAGANTGELFF
v_call: TRBV10-1; j_call: TRBJ2-1; clone_size: .; d_call: .; cdr3_nt: TGCGCCAGCAGTGATAAGGCGGGTCTTTACAATGAGCAGTTCTTC; cdr3_aa: CASSDKAGLYNEQFF
v_call: TRBV6-5; j_call: TRBJ2-3; clone_size: .; d_call: .; cdr3_nt: TGTGCCAGCAGTTACTCTAGTCCAGATACGCAGTATTTT; cdr3_aa: CASSYSSPDTQYF
v_call: TRBV18; j_call: TRBJ1-2; clone_size: .; d_call: .; cdr3_nt: TGTGCCAGCTCACCACCCGGGACTCCGACCTACCCCCATGGCTACACCTTC; cdr3_aa: CASSPPGTPTYPHGYTF
v_call: TRBV30; j_call: TRBJ2-3; clone_size: .; d_call: .; cdr3_nt: TGTGCCTGCGCCGGGACAACGACAGATACGCAGTATTTT; cdr3_aa: CACAGTTTDTQYF
v_call: TRBV4-3; j_call: TRBJ1-6; clone_size: .; d_call: .; cdr3_nt: TGCGCCAGCAGCCGTGGGGACGGCAATAATTCACCCCTCCACTTT; cdr3_aa: CASSRGDGNNSPLHF
v_call: TRBV7-2; j_call: TRBJ1-2; clone_size: .; d_call: .; cdr3_nt: TGTGCCAGCAGCCCAACAACTAACTATGGCTACACCTTC; cdr3_aa: CASSPTTNYGYTF
v_call: TRBV6-1; j_call: TRBJ2-2; clone_size: .; d_call: TRBD1; cdr3_nt: TGTGCCAGCAGTGAAGGGACAGGGGACACCGGGGAGCTGTTTTTT; cdr3_aa: CASSEGTGDTGELFF
v_call: TRBV2; j_call: TRBJ1-2; clone_size: .; d_call: TRBD1; cdr3_nt: TGTGCCAGCAGCTTACAGGGGAACTATGGCTACACCTTC; cdr3_aa: CASSLQGNYGYTF
v_call: TRBV5-6; j_call: TRBJ1-1; clone_size: .; d_call: .; cdr3_nt: TGTGCCAGCAGCGTTCACGGGACAAGTGCTTTCTTT; cdr3_aa: CASSVHGTSAFF
v_call: TRBV6-6; j_call: TRBJ2-3; clone_size: .; d_call: .; cdr3_nt: TGTGCCAGCAGACGACTAGTGACAGATACGCAGTATTTT; cdr3_aa: CASRRLVTDTQYF
v_call: TRBV18; j_call: TRBJ1-5; clone_size: .; d_call: TRBD1; cdr3_nt: TGTGCCAGCTCACCCTACACAGGGGTTAGTAATCAGCCCCAGCATTTT; cdr3_aa: CASSPYTGVSNQPQHF
v_call: TRBV5-1; j_call: TRBJ1-1; clone_size: once; d_call: .; cdr3_nt: TGCGCCAGCAGCCCCTCGCTGACAGTGAACACTGAAGCTTTCTTT; cdr3_aa: CASSPSLTVNTEAFF
v_call: TRBV27; j_call: TRBJ1-1; clone_size: .; d_call: .; cdr3_nt: TGTGCCAGCAGTCCTACCGGGACGGGTGCTTTCTTT; cdr3_aa: CASSPTGTGAFF
v_call: TRBV29-1; j_call: TRBJ2-5; clone_size: .; d_call: .; cdr3_nt: TGCAGCTTTCAGGGGAGCGGAGAGACCCAGTACTTC; cdr3_aa: CSFQGSGETQYF
v_call: TRBV7-8; j_call: TRBJ1-3; clone_size: once; d_call: TRBD1; cdr3_nt: TGTGCCAGCAGCACTGGGACAGGGGGAACTGGAAACACCATATATTTT; cdr3_aa: CASSTGTGGTGNTIYF
v_call: TRBV5-4; j_call: TRBJ1-3; clone_size: .; d_call: .; cdr3_nt: TGTGCCAGCAGCCCGCAGCAGGGGTCATTAACTGGAAACACCATATATTTT; cdr3_aa: CASSPQQGSLTGNTIYF
v_call: TRBV7-7; j_call: TRBJ2-1; clone_size: .; d_call: .; cdr3_nt: TGTGCCAGCAGCAGCGGTAGTGGGGCCCTATACAATGAGCAGTTCTTC; cdr3_aa: CASSSGSGALYNEQFF
v_call: TRBV7-2; j_call: TRBJ1-6; clone_size: once; d_call: TRBD1; cdr3_nt: TGTGCCAGCAGCCCCACAGGGGGCGGTCGTAATTCACCCCTCCACTTT; cdr3_aa: CASSPTGGGRNSPLHF
v_call: TRBV19; j_call: TRBJ1-3; clone_size: .; d_call: TRBD1; cdr3_nt: TGTGCCAGTAGTATGGACAGGCCCTCGGCTGGAAACACCATATATTTT; cdr3_aa: CASSMDRPSAGNTIYF
v_call: TRBV28; j_call: TRBJ2-7; clone_size: .; d_call: .; cdr3_nt: TGTGCCAGCAGTTTACCCGCAGGGTTTTTTGTCTACGAGCAGTACTTC; cdr3_aa: CASSLPAGFFVYEQYF